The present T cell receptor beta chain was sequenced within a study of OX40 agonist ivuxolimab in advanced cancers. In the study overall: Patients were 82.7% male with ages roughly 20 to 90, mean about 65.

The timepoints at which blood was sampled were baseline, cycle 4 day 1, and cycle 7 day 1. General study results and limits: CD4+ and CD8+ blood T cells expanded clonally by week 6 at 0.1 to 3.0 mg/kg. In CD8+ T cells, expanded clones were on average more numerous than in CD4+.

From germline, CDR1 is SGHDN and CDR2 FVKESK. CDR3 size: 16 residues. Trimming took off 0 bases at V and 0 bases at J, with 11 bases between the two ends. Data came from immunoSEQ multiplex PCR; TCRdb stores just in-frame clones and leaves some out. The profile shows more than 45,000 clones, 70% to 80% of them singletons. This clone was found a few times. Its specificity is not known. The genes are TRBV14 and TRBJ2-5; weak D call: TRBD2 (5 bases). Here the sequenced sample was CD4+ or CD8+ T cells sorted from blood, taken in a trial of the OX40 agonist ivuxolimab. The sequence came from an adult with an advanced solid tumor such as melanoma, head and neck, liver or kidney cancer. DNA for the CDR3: TGTGCCAGCAGCCAAGATACGGGGAAGTACCAAGAGACCCAGTACTTC. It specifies CASSQDTGKYQETQYF.